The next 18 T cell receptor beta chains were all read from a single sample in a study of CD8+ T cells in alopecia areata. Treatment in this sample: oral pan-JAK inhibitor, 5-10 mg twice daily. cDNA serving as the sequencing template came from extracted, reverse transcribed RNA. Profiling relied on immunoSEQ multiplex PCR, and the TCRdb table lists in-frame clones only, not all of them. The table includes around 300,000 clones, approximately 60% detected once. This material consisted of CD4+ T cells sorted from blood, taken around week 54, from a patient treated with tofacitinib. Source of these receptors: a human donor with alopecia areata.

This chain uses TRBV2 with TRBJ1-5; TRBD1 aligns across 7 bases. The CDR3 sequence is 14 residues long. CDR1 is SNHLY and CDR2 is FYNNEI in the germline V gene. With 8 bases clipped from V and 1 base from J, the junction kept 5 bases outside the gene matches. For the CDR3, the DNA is TGTGCCAGCTGCCCGACAGGGAGCAATCAGCCCCAGCATTTT. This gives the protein CASCPTGSNQPQHF.

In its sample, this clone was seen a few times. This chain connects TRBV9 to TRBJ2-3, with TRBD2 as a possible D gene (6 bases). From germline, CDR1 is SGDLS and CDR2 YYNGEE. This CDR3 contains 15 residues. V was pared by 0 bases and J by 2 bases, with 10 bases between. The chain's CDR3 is CASSVELAPTDTQYF. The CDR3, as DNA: TGTGCCAGCAGCGTAGAGCTAGCGCCCACAGATACGCAGTATTTT.

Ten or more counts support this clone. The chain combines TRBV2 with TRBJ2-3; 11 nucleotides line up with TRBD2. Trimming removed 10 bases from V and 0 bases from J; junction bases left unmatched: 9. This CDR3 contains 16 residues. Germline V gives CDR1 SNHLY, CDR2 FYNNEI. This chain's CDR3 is CATEGRTSGSTDTQYF. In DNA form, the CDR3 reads TGTGCCACGGAGGGGCGGACTAGCGGGAGCACAGATACGCAGTATTTT. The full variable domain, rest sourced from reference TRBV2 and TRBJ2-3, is EPEVTQTPSHQVTQMGQEVILRCVPISNHLYFYWYRQILGQKVEFLVSFYNNEISEKSEIFDDQFSVERPDGSNFTLKIRSTKLEDSAMYFCATEGRTSGSTDTQYFGPGTRLTVL.

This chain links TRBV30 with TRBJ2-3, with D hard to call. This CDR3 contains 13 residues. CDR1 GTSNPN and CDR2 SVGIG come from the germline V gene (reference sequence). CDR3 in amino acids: CARTGGSTDTQYF. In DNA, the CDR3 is TGTGCTAGGACGGGCGGTAGCACAGATACGCAGTATTTT. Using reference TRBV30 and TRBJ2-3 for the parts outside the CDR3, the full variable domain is SQTIHQWPATLVQPVGSPLSLECTVEGTSNPNLYWYRQAAGRGLQLLFYSVGIGQISSEVPQNLSASRPQDRQFILSSKKLLLSDSGFYLCARTGGSTDTQYFGPGTRLTVL.

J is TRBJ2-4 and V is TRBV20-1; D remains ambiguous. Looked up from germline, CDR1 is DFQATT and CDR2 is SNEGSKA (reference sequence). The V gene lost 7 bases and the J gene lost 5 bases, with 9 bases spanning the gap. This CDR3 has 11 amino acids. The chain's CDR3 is CSGLNQNIQYF. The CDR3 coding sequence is TGCAGTGGTCTAAACCAAAACATTCAGTACTTC.

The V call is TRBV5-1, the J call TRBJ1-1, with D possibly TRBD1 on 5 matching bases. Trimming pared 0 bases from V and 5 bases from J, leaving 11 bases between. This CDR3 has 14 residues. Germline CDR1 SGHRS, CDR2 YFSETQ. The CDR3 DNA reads TGCGCCAGCAGCTTGGAGGGGTCGGATACTGAAGCTTTCTTT. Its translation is CASSLEGSDTEAFF.

The CDR3 DNA reads as TGTGCCTGGAGTTCACCTATATACAGGGCGATCGGTGAAAAACTGTTTTTT. Protein product: CAWSSPIYRAIGEKLFF. This sequence joins TRBV30 and TRBJ1-4; TRBD1 might be the D (6 bases). This CDR3 region has 17 residues. CDR1 GTSNPN and CDR2 SVGIG come from the germline V gene (reference sequence). V lost 2 bases to trimming and J lost 7 bases, with 23 bases between them.

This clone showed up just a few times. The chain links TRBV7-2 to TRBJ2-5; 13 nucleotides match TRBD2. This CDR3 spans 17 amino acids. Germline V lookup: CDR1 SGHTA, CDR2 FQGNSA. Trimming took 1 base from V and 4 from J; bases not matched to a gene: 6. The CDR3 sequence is CASSLDFGLAGVETQYF. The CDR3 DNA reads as TGTGCCAGCAGCTTAGATTTCGGACTAGCGGGGGTAGAGACCCAGTACTTC.

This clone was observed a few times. CDR3 loop: CASSLAAGGPGAKNIQYF. DNA for the CDR3: TGTGCCAGCAGCCTAGCAGCGGGGGGGCCTGGAGCCAAAAACATTCAGTACTTC. The rearrangement joins TRBV7-3 to TRBJ2-4, with TRBD2 matching over 10 bases. Trimming took 5 bases from V and 0 from J; bases not matched to a gene: 10. Germline CDR1 and CDR2: SGHTA and FQGTGA. The CDR3 is 18 residues long.

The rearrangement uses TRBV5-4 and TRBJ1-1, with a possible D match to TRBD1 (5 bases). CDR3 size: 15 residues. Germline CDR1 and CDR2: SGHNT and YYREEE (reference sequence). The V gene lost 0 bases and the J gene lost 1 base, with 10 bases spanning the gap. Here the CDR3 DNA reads TGTGCCAGCAGCTTGGTTCAGGGAGGGAACACTGAAGCTTTCTTT. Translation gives CASSLVQGGNTEAFF.

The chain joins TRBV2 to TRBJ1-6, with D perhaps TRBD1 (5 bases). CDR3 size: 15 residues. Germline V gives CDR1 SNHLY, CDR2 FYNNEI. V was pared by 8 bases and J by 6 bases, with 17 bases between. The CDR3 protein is CASARKGTANSPLHF. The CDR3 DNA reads TGTGCCAGCGCAAGGAAGGGGACGGCTAATTCACCCCTCCACTTT.

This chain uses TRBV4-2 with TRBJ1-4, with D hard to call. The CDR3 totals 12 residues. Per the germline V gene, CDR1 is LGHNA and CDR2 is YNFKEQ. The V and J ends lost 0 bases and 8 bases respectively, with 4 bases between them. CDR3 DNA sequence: TGTGCCAGCAGCCAAGAAGGGGAAAAACTGTTTTTT. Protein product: CASSQEGEKLFF.

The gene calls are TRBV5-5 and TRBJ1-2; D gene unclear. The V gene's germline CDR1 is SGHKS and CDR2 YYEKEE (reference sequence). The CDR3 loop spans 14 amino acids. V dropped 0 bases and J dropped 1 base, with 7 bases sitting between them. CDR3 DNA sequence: TGTGCCAGCAGCTTGGTAGCTGTTAACTATGGCTACACCTTC. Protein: CASSLVAVNYGYTF.

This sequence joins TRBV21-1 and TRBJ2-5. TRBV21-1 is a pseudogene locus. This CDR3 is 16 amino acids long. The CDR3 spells CASSKEPRWGQETQYF. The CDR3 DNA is TGTGCCAGCAGCAAAGAACCCCGCTGGGGACAAGAGACCCAGTACTTC.

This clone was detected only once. CDR3 amino acids: CATSRRQGGNNEQFF. Written as DNA, the CDR3 is TGTGCCACCAGCAGACGACAGGGGGGAAACAATGAGCAGTTCTTC. V usage is TRBV15 and J usage is TRBJ2-1, with TRBD1 matching over 9 bases. The V gene end was trimmed by 2 bases and the J gene end by 5 bases; junction bases not matched to a gene: 4. This CDR3 contains 15 residues. Germline V lookup: CDR1 LNHNV, CDR2 YYDKDF (reference sequence).

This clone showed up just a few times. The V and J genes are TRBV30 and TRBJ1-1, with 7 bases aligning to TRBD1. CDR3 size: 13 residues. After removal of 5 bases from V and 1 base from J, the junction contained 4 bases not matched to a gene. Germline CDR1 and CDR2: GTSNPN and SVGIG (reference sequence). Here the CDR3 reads CAWRTGTNTEAFF. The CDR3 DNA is TGTGCCTGGCGGACAGGAACGAACACTGAAGCTTTCTTT.

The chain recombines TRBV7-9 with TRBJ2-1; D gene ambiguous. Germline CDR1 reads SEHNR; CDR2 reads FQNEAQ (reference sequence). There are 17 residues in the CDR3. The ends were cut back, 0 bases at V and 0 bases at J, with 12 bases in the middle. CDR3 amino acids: CASSLAPGRASYNEQFF. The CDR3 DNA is TGTGCCAGCAGCTTAGCCCCGGGTCGGGCCTCCTACAATGAGCAGTTCTTC.

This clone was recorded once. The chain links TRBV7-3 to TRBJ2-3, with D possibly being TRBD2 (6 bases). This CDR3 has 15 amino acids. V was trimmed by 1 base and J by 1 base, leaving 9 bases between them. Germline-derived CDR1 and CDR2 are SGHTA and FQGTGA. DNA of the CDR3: TGTGCCAGCAGCTTAAAACGCGGGGGCACAGATACGCAGTATTTT. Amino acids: CASSLKRGGTDTQYF.